A single sample gave rise to the 16 T cell receptor beta chains below, sequenced in a study of CD8 T cells in Susac syndrome. RNA totalling roughly 0.5 to 1 ug underwent reverse transcription with random hexamers. Each CDR3 protein gets one entry after TCRdb re-called the immunoSEQ multiplex PCR reads with MiXCR. Seen here are about 210,000 distinct CDR3 sequences, 95% observed once, and the top ten hold 0.085% to 0.095%. Sequenced: CD4+ T cells from PBMCs. The receptors originated from a human donor with multiple sclerosis.

As DNA, the CDR3 is TGTGCCAGCAGTGAAGGGTCGAACTATGGCTACACCTTC. It yields the protein CASSEGSNYGYTF. This chain joins TRBV25-1 and TRBJ1-2; D is uncertain. V lost 2 bases and J lost 2, with 6 bases in between. Germline V gene sequence: CDR1 MGHDK, CDR2 SYGVNS. The CDR3 has 13 amino acids.

The J gene is TRBJ1-2, the V gene TRBV20-1; 7 bases are shared with TRBD1. This CDR3 spans 14 amino acids. Trimming removed 5 bases from V and 5 bases from J; junction bases left unmatched: 11. Germline V gives CDR1 DFQATT, CDR2 SNEGSKA (reference sequence). CDR3 coding DNA: TGCAGTGCTGTCCGGGACAGCCTCATTTATGGCTACACCTTC. Amino acids: CSAVRDSLIYGYTF.

In its sample, this clonotype was seen once. The CDR3 protein is CASSPPSGGYTF. The CDR3 DNA reads TGTGCCAGCTCACCCCCGTCGGGAGGCTACACCTTC. This sequence joins TRBV18 and TRBJ1-2; D is unclear. CDR1 is KGHSH, CDR2 LQKENI, per germline. Trimming left V 3 bases short and J 8 bases short, with 10 bases between. The CDR3 consists of 12 residues.

The chain combines TRBV28 with TRBJ2-7; 10 bases map to TRBD2. J was trimmed by 0 bases and V by 6 bases; bases with no gene match: 2. The CDR3 covers 14 residues. Looked up from germline, CDR1 is MDHEN and CDR2 is SYDVKM. The CDR3 nucleotides are TGTGCCAGCAGAGCGGGAGGGAGCTCCTACGAGCAGTACTTC. Its translation: CASRAGGSSYEQYF.

The CDR3 coding sequence is TGTGCCAGCAGCCAGGGGACAGGGGTCTCCTACGAGCAGTACTTC. Protein: CASSQGTGVSYEQYF. The chain recombines TRBV3-1 with TRBJ2-7; 10 nucleotides align to TRBD1. The CDR3 covers 15 residues. With 3 bases clipped from V and 0 bases from J, the junction kept 2 bases outside the gene matches. Per germline, CDR1 LGHDT and CDR2 YNNKEL (reference sequence).

V gene TRBV20-1 combines with J gene TRBJ2-1; TRBD2 aligns across 7 bases. The CDR3 has 15 amino acids. V was pared by 0 bases and J by 3 bases, with 5 bases of the junction left unmatched. Germline lookup yields CDR1 DFQATT and CDR2 SNEGSKA (reference sequence). Here the CDR3 reads CSARDWAGDYNEQFF. In DNA form, the CDR3 reads TGCAGTGCTAGAGATTGGGCGGGGGACTACAATGAGCAGTTCTTC.

The genes are TRBV20-1 and TRBJ2-7; either TRBD1 or TRBD2 may supply D (5 bases each). This CDR3 is 13 amino acids long. The germline V gene encodes CDR1 DFQATT and CDR2 SNEGSKA (reference sequence). The germline V and J ends were trimmed by 4 bases and 5 bases, with 15 bases remaining between them. The CDR3 region is CSAMSGTRHEQYF. CDR3 DNA sequence: TGCAGTGCTATGTCCGGGACCCGCCACGAGCAGTACTTC.

The chain is built from TRBV3-1 and TRBJ1-6, with D perhaps matching TRBD1 (5 bases). Germline CDR1 reads LGHDT; CDR2 reads YNNKEL (reference sequence). V gave up 0 bases and J gave up 0 bases, with 9 bases separating them. The CDR3 runs to 17 residues. The CDR3 DNA reads TGTGCCAGCAGCCAAGATCCCGGGGGCTCCTATAATTCACCCCTCCACTTT. Translation: CASSQDPGGSYNSPLHF.

V gene TRBV4-2 combines with J gene TRBJ2-5; TRBD2 matches 11 bases. In germline, CDR1 is LGHNA, CDR2 YNFKEQ. The CDR3 is 16 amino acids. The ends lost 4 bases at V and 7 bases at J; junction bases unmatched: 11. CDR3 sequence (DNA): TGTGCCAGCAGCCTGACTAGCGGGATGGCCCAGTGGACCCAGTACTTC. Translation: CASSLTSGMAQWTQYF.

The chain carries TRBV9 and TRBJ1-2; 10 nucleotides agree with TRBD1. The V segment lost 0 bases and the J segment 5 bases; nucleotides outside the gene matches: 4. The CDR3 consists of 15 residues. Germline V gene data show CDR1 as SGDLS and CDR2 as YYNGEE. The CDR3, as DNA: TGTGCCAGCAGCGTAGCGGGACAGGGGAAGTATGGCTACACCTTC. Translation gives CASSVAGQGKYGYTF.

This rearrangement joins TRBV9 to TRBJ1-2; unclear D gene. Trimming removed 0 bases from V and 7 bases from J, with 4 bases in between. The CDR3 loop spans 11 amino acids. CDR1 is SGDLS and CDR2 is YYNGEE in the germline V gene. DNA of the CDR3: TGTGCCAGCAGCGTAGGAAGTGGCTACACCTTC. It translates to CASSVGSGYTF.

This chain uses TRBV24-1 with TRBJ1-5, with D possibly TRBD1 on 5 matching bases. V lost 2 bases, J lost 16 bases, and 17 bases lay in between. CDR1 is KGHDR and CDR2 is SFDVKD in the germline V gene. The CDR3 has 13 residues. The CDR3, as DNA: TGTGCCACCAGTGATTACCAGGGCCGCTACAAACATTTT. Its protein product is CATSDYQGRYKHF.

The CDR3 spells CASSPVTSGEQFF. The CDR3 nucleotides are TGTGCCAGCAGCCCCGTAACGAGCGGTGAGCAGTTCTTC. J is TRBJ2-1 and V is TRBV6-6, with TRBD2 as a possible D gene (5 bases). CDR1 and CDR2 from the germline V gene are MNHNY and SVGAGI (reference sequence). The length of the CDR3 is 13 residues. Trimming removed 6 bases from V and 9 bases from J, with 15 bases in between.

The chain joins TRBV12-3 or TRBV12-4 to TRBJ1-5, with D uncertain. CDR3 length: 14 amino acids. V was clipped by 0 bases and J by 7 bases, with 10 bases between them. The CDR3 is CASSLALSGQPQHF. DNA of the CDR3: TGTGCCAGCAGTTTAGCGCTATCCGGGCAGCCCCAGCATTTT.

V and J are TRBV29-1 and TRBJ2-7; TRBD2 agrees at 7 bases. The CDR3 is 12 amino acids. CDR1 and CDR2 (germline): SQVTM, ANQGSEA. Unmatched junction bases numbered 8, after V lost 6 bases and J lost 6 bases. The DNA for the CDR3 is TGCAGCGTCGCATGGACTAGTTCCGAGCAGTACTTC. Amino acids: CSVAWTSSEQYF.

The chain recombines TRBV27 with TRBJ2-1; TRBD2 agrees at 14 bases. The CDR3 sequence is 15 residues long. Germline lookup yields CDR1 MNHEY and CDR2 SMNVEV (reference sequence). J gave up 7 bases and V 5 bases, and 4 bases lay outside the gene matches. The CDR3 region is CASSQTSGRENEQFF. CDR3 coding DNA: TGTGCCAGCAGTCAGACTAGCGGGAGGGAGAATGAGCAGTTCTTC.